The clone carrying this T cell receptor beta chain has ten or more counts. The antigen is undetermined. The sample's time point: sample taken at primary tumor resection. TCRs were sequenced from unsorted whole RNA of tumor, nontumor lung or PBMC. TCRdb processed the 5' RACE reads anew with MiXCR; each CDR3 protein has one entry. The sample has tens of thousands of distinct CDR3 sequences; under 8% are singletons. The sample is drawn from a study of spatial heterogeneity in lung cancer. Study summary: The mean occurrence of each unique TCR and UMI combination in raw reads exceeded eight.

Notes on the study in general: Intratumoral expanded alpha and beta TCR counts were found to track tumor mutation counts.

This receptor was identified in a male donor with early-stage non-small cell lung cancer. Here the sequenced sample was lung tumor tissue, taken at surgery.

This chain's CDR3 is CASSLGVYAGQGRTDTQYF. CDR3 DNA sequence: TGTGCCAGCAGCTTAGGAGTTTACGCGGGACAGGGGCGCACAGATACGCAGTATTTT. The V and J genes are TRBV11-3 and TRBJ2-3; 10 bases align to TRBD1. The CDR3 runs to 19 residues. Trimming cost V 1 base and J 1 base; bases outside gene matches: 11. The V gene's germline CDR1 is SGHNT and CDR2 YENEEA.